This paragraph covers one TCR beta chain sequence. Its antigen is unidentified. V lost 6 bases, J lost 6 bases, and 9 bases stayed unmatched. Germline CDR1 reads SGHTS; CDR2 reads YDEGEE. This CDR3 comprises 13 residues. TCRdb's copy holds only in-frame clones and misses some; the assay was immunoSEQ multiplex PCR. The table has approximately 83,000 clones, 81% seen once. The data were obtained in a study of OX40 agonist ivuxolimab in advanced cancers. General observations from the study: In a subset of nonresponders, normalized T-cell clonal expansion was also low.

V is TRBV5-8 and J is TRBJ2-7, with 7 bases fitting TRBD2. This clonotype originated in an adult with an advanced solid tumor such as melanoma, head and neck, liver or kidney cancer. This specimen was CD4+ or CD8+ T cells sorted from blood, taken in a trial of the OX40 agonist ivuxolimab. The CDR3 here is CASNVGEGLEQYF. The CDR3 nucleotides read TGTGCCAGCAACGTAGGGGAGGGGCTCGAGCAGTACTTC.